The source of this TCR beta chain is a study of CD8 T cells in Susac syndrome. RNA in amounts of about 0.45 to 1 ug was reverse transcribed with random hexamers. Across 54 Vbeta and 13 Jbeta, TCR beta CDR3 was amplified with immunoSEQ multiplex PCR. TCRdb itself ran the immunoSEQ multiplex PCR reads through MiXCR, one entry per CDR3 protein. This table holds 55,000 to 70,000 distinct CDR3 sequences, 95% found once. The authors sequenced TCR beta from blood CD8+ and CD4+ T cells. The authors negatively isolated CD8+ and CD4+ T cells and FACS-enriched TEMRA cells. CDR3 size: 16 residues. Germline V gives CDR1 MNHNS, CDR2 SASEGT. V shed 4 bases and J 6 bases; nucleotides not matched to a gene: 8.

This TCR derives from a human donor in good health. The V call is TRBV6-1, the J call TRBJ2-3; 12 bases are shared with TRBD2. The specimen was CD8+ T cells from PBMCs. The CDR3 DNA reads TGTGCCAGCAGTGCCACCGCTAGCGGGGGGGCGGATACGCAGTATTTT. It is translated as CASSATASGGADTQYF.